This TCR beta chain was recovered during a study of CD8+CD57+ T cells in acquired aplastic anemia. Turning to the study itself: Sorting CD4+ and CD8+ cells gave DNA averaging around 3 ug.

Patients chosen for sequencing had shown CD8+CD57+ cell expansion by flow cytometry. TCR beta VDJ and CDR3 profiling used genomic DNA as template. TCRdb re-called the reads with MiXCR, one entry per CDR3 protein. The sample lists hundreds of thousands of distinct CDR3 sequences, roughly a third occurring once. Trimming took off 4 bases at V and 10 bases at J, with 6 bases between the two ends. This CDR3 region has 11 residues. The germline CDR1 and CDR2 sequences are KGHDR and SFDVKD. The TCR comes from a human donor with aplastic anemia. Sequencing was done on a sample of sorted CD4+, CD8+, or CD8+CD57+ T cells (not recorded which) from PBMCs. This chain uses TRBV24-1 with TRBJ1-4; D unclear. The CDR3 loop is CATSDTGKLFF. CDR3 nucleotides: TGTGCCACCAGTGACACGGGAAAACTGTTTTTT.